This T cell receptor (beta chain) was sequenced in a study of PD-L1 blockade in urothelial cancer. Overall study: Male patients with bladder-origin urothelial cancer numbered about 90% of the 29. Prior chemotherapy in patients spanned 0 to 3 regimens. Across blood samples, T cells had a median count of 141,255. Study-level results: More expansion of tumor-associated blood clones, seen at 3 weeks, marked durable-benefit patients.

This clone was detected a few times. Its antigen is unidentified. The repertoire was sequenced with immunoSEQ multiplex PCR; TCRdb's copy has only in-frame clones and lacks some. The sample contains roughly 110,000 clones, roughly 90% of which appear only once. Time point described: peripheral blood 6 weeks after treatment start. CDR1 MDHEN and CDR2 SYDVKM come from the germline V gene. V was shortened by 2 bases and J by 5 bases, with 15 bases between the two germline ends. The CDR3 is 15 amino acids. Specimen: PBMCs, collected around atezolizumab (anti-PD-L1) treatment. V is TRBV28 and J is TRBJ1-1, with a tentative D call TRBD1 (5 bases). This receptor was obtained from a man aged 55 to 70 with urothelial cancer. In DNA form, the CDR3 reads TGTGCCAGCAGTTTACGACAGAGCAGGTCAACTGAAGCTTTCTTT. Translating gives CASSLRQSRSTEAFF.